This TCR beta chain is from a study of regulatory T cells in long-lasting Graves disease. CDR3-region Arm-PCR and iRepertoire HTBI primers produced the TCR beta libraries. Via MiXCR, TCRdb re-called the multiplex PCR reads, giving one row per CDR3 protein. Here the sample spans roughly 380,000 distinct CDR3 sequences, over 15% being singletons. As for time point: newly diagnosed GD, antithyroid drugs for less than 3 months. The TCR library was made from RNA that had been extracted from PBMCs in TRIzol. Graves' disease was diagnosed by American Thyroid Association guidelines. Study observations and caveats: Under persistent disease, TRBV28, TRBJ1-2 and TRBJ2-5 were used preferentially. Clonotypes that were public and shared totalled approximately 3,000 in persistent patients versus around 1,000 in new patients.

This CDR3 comprises 15 residues. From germline, CDR1 is SGHRS and CDR2 YFSETQ. Regarding this clonotype: Its antigen is unidentified. Sequence at one end of the junction differs from germline and may be a read error.

The sample was also linked to a second study, of T cells in Graves' hyperthyroidism and ophthalmopathy. This second report adds: Researchers barred patients who had uncontrolled infection, other autoimmune disease, pregnancy or lactation.

This TCR came from a man aged 35 to 55 with Graves disease. The specimen comprised peripheral blood mononuclear cells (PBMCs), sampled at new diagnosis, from a patient treated with antithyroid drugs. The gene calls are TRBV5-1 and TRBJ2-5, with D perhaps matching TRBD2 (5 bases). The CDR3, as DNA: TGCGCCAGCAGCTCTTGGACGGAGGAGAAAGAGATCCAGTACTTC. This encodes CASSSWTEEKEIQYF.